This T cell receptor (beta chain) originates from a study of early T cells in non-severe SARS-CoV-2 infection (dated by TCRdb to the early 2020s). Background for the entire study: Because TCR sequencing relied on bulk RNA taken from unsorted whole blood, pairing of alpha and beta chains was not possible. On the study overall, not on this receptor specifically: VDJdb matching was skewed toward anti-spike CD8 responses, so virus-specific expansions were likely underestimated and private and CD4 specificities were missed.

Library preparation employed 5' RACE. Sequencing was performed on a NextSeq 500. In the TCR library protocol, unique molecular identifiers were attached to individual cDNA molecules to correct for PCR bias and sequencing error. Sequencing covered both TCR alpha and beta chains, and within each sample the abundances of alpha and beta sequences were tightly co-correlated. For the original study's pipeline: Decombinator V4 was used to annotate TCR sequences for V gene, J gene and CDR3. TCRs were defined as expanded if a significant change between any two time points was detected under a Poisson model with p below 0.0001. TCR abundances were normalised to the total number of TCRs sequenced in each sample and reported as counts per million. TRAV1-2 paired with TRAJ12, TRAJ20 or TRAJ33 defined MAIT TCRs, while TRAV10 paired with TRAJ18 defined iNKT TCRs. VDJdb, accessed on 1 November 2021, was searched for TCRs annotated for CMV, EBV and SARS-CoV-2, and TCRs annotated for more than one antigen were excluded. In-frame beta chains were kept once TCRdb had trimmed the public reads at Q25 with fastp and called clones with MiXCR. Every entry covers one CDR3 protein and lists the most common genes and DNA from its rows. The V and J calls come from TCRdb's annotation, not from the publication. For this sample the table gives some 18,000 distinct CDR3 sequences, of which roughly 6.1% were detected only once. Just under 6.5% of the sample comes from the top ten.

The CDR3 spans 13 residues, from the cysteine through the phenylalanine. Only CDR3 DNA remains: 39 bases, in frame from the first base. Sequences ENHRY (CDR1) and SYGVKD (CDR2) are obtained from the germline V gene. The junction shows trimming of 6 bases on V and 3 bases on J, plus 11 bases between the germline ends. Set within a cohort of healthcare workers in London, UK, this nested case-control study involved weekly PCR testing of nasopharyngeal swabs along with blood sampling. Between 23 and 31 March 2020, the week of the UK lockdown, healthcare workers were enrolled and then followed up weekly for as long as 16 weeks. The table lists this clonotype with many counts. The antigen it recognizes is unknown. Base qualities are not recorded, but no much larger clone differs from it by a single base.

Recombination connected TRBV10-3 to TRBJ2-5, with a weak D call of TRBD1 (6 bases match). Sequencing input: whole blood. The TCR comes from an adult who was a healthcare worker with PCR-confirmed SARS-CoV-2 infection or an uninfected control (not recorded which). The DNA sequence follows: TGTGCCATCAGGGACCGACAGGAAGAGACCCAGTACTTC. It translates as CAIRDRQEETQYF.